These 20 T cell receptor beta chains originate from one sample sequenced in a study of blood T cell repertoires in COVID-19. Clones were sequenced by immunoSEQ multiplex PCR, and TCRdb holds only the in-frame ones, with some missing. This table holds 140,000 to 150,000 clones, 80% to 90% found once. Sequenced input: peripheral blood. The receptors derive from a woman in her fifties or sixties with active or convalescent COVID-19.

The chain uses TRBV5-1 and TRBJ2-7; possibly TRBD2 for D (6 bases). The V end lost 4 bases, the J end lost 3 bases, and 8 bases lay between the germline ends. The CDR3 length is 12 residues. Germline loops: CDR1 SGHRS, CDR2 YFSETQ. In DNA, the CDR3 is TGCGCCAGCAGCCCGACTAGCTACGAGCAGTACTTC. Translated: CASSPTSYEQYF.

The rearrangement joins TRBV11-3 to TRBJ2-3; maybe TRBD1 (5 bases). This CDR3 has 14 residues. Germline V CDR1 and CDR2: SGHNT, YENEEA. With 5 bases removed from V and 1 base from J, the gap between germline ends came to 10 bases. In nucleotides, the CDR3 is TGTGCCAGCAGCCGACAGACTCGCACAGATACGCAGTATTTT. It is translated as CASSRQTRTDTQYF.

This chain uses TRBV10-3 with TRBJ1-2; 8 bases agree with TRBD1. Trimming at V came to 6 bases and at J to 4 bases, leaving 10 bases not matched to a gene. This CDR3 comprises 15 residues. Per the germline V gene, CDR1 is ENHRY and CDR2 is SYGVKD. CDR3 bases: TGTGCCATCAGACAGGACGGGACAGGCAGCTATGGCTACACCTTC. It translates to CAIRQDGTGSYGYTF.

The chain is built from TRBV29-1 and TRBJ2-7, with TRBD2 matching over 7 bases. V was clipped by 2 bases and J by 0 bases; unmatched bases: 4. Germline values: CDR1 SQVTM, CDR2 ANQGSEA. The CDR3 has 14 residues. CDR3 sequence: CSVERRGNSYEQYF. In nucleotides, the CDR3 is TGCAGCGTTGAACGGCGGGGGAACTCCTACGAGCAGTACTTC.

This clone came up once. This CDR3 is also generated by other DNA sequences in the sample. This chain uses TRBV10-3 with TRBJ1-1; the D is unclear. Trimming stripped 4 bases from V and 1 base from J, with 7 bases between. CDR1 is ENHRY, CDR2 SYGVKD, per germline. This CDR3 region has 13 residues. CDR3: CAISVGENTEAFF. The CDR3 nucleotides are TGTGCCATCAGTGTCGGGGAGAACACTGAAGCTTTCTTT.

The chain employs TRBV9 and TRBJ2-1, with a tentative D call TRBD2 (7 bases). Trimming removed 7 bases at V and 6 bases at J, with 17 bases between. Germline V gene lookup returns CDR1 SGDLS and CDR2 YYNGEE. CDR3 length: 14 amino acids. The CDR3 nucleotides read TGTGCCAGCTCAGGGGCGGGAGCGGGCAATGAGCAGTTCTTC. Amino acid sequence: CASSGAGAGNEQFF. The variable domain in full, completed from reference TRBV9 and TRBJ2-1, reads DSGVTQTPKHLITATGQRVTLRCSPRSGDLSVYWYQQSLDQGLQFLIQYYNGEERAKGNILERFSAQQFPDLHSELNLSSLELGDSALYFCASSGAGAGNEQFFGPGTRLTVL.

This chain connects TRBV28 to TRBJ1-4; D possibly corresponds to TRBD1 (5 bases). Trimming took off 6 bases at V and 10 bases at J, with 18 bases between the two ends. This CDR3 contains 14 residues. In germline, CDR1 is MDHEN, CDR2 SYDVKM. The CDR3: CASSAGTPGGKLFF. The CDR3 coding sequence is TGTGCCAGCAGCGCCGGGACTCCGGGGGGAAAACTGTTTTTT.

This clone was detected only once. V is TRBV9 and J is TRBJ2-2; TRBD1 matches at 10 bases. The trim removed 1 base at V and 5 bases at J, leaving 5 bases unmatched. This CDR3 has 16 residues. Per the germline V gene, CDR1 is SGDLS and CDR2 is YYNGEE. Here the CDR3 reads CASSVRQGARTGELFF. CDR3 DNA: TGTGCCAGCAGCGTAAGACAGGGGGCGAGGACCGGGGAGCTGTTTTTT.

J is TRBJ2-1 and V is TRBV14; 10 bases align to TRBD1. The CDR3 has 15 amino acids. V was clipped by 0 bases and J by 8 bases; unmatched bases: 4. Germline V gene sequence: CDR1 SGHDN, CDR2 FVKESK. In DNA form, the CDR3 reads TGTGCCAGCAGCCAAGATGGGACAGGGGCCGATGAGCAGTTCTTC. It is translated as CASSQDGTGADEQFF.

The chain links TRBV6-5 to TRBJ1-2; weak D call: TRBD1 (6 bases). This CDR3 spans 13 amino acids. V gave up 7 bases and J gave up 4 bases, with 13 bases separating them. Germline values: CDR1 MNHEY, CDR2 SVGAGI. The CDR3 spells CASIPGHTYGYTF. CDR3 bases: TGTGCCAGCATTCCGGGACACACCTATGGCTACACCTTC.

CDR3 residues: CASSLDRVVRPQHF. For the CDR3, the DNA is TGTGCCAGCAGTTTGGACAGGGTGGTCCGGCCCCAGCATTTT. The genes are TRBV28 and TRBJ1-5; TRBD1 matches at 8 bases. V was pared by 3 bases and J by 9 bases, with 7 bases of the junction left unmatched. Germline-derived CDR1 and CDR2 are MDHEN and SYDVKM. CDR3 length: 14 residues. The full variable domain, its missing parts supplied by reference TRBV28 and TRBJ1-5, is DVKVTQSSRYLVKRTGEKVFLECVQDMDHENMFWYRQDPGLGLRLIYFSYDVKMKEKGDIPEGYSVSREKKERFSLILESASTNQTSMYLCASSLDRVVRPQHFGDGTRLSIL.

The genes are TRBV6-1 and TRBJ1-1; D perhaps matches TRBD1 (6 bases). Per germline, CDR1 MNHNS and CDR2 SASEGT. V was trimmed by 2 bases and J by 0 bases, leaving 10 bases between them. The CDR3 is 15 amino acids. CDR3 nucleotide sequence: TGTGCCAGCAGTGAAAACAGGGTCATGAACACTGAAGCTTTCTTT. It encodes CASSENRVMNTEAFF.

The V call is TRBV5-5, the J call TRBJ2-3, with 8 bases lining up with TRBD2. Germline V gene sequence: CDR1 SGHKS, CDR2 YYEKEE (reference sequence). CDR3 length: 15 amino acids. With V trimmed by 4 bases and J by 4 bases, 8 bases remained unmatched. The CDR3 bases are TGTGCCAGCAGCCACTCGGGACTAGTGTCAGATACGCAGTATTTT. Encoded protein: CASSHSGLVSDTQYF.

This chain uses TRBV27 with TRBJ2-6; D might be TRBD1 (6 bases). In germline, CDR1 is MNHEY, CDR2 SMNVEV (reference sequence). The CDR3 has 15 amino acids. V lost 6 bases to trimming and J lost 2 bases, with 11 bases between them. CDR3 sequence reads: CASSPQGTGANVLTF. CDR3 nucleotides: TGTGCCAGCAGCCCACAGGGCACTGGGGCCAACGTCCTGACTTTC.

The J gene is TRBJ1-5, the V gene TRBV5-6; 8 bases agree with TRBD1. With V trimmed by 2 bases and J by 5 bases, 12 bases remained unmatched. The CDR3 loop spans 17 amino acids. Germline V gene data show CDR1 as SGHDT and CDR2 as YYEEEE. The CDR3 bases are TGTGCCAGCAGCTTCGGCCCAGGACAGGGCATCGATCAGCCCCAGCATTTT. Amino acids: CASSFGPGQGIDQPQHF.

This sequence joins TRBV9 and TRBJ1-5; D perhaps matches TRBD1 (5 bases). The CDR3 covers 15 residues. The germline V and J ends were trimmed by 0 bases and 4 bases, with 11 bases remaining between them. CDR1 and CDR2 from the germline V gene are SGDLS and YYNGEE. The CDR3 is CASSVDGAWNQPQHF. CDR3 bases: TGTGCCAGCAGCGTAGATGGGGCCTGGAATCAGCCCCAGCATTTT.

This chain joins TRBV18 and TRBJ1-2, with a possible D match to TRBD1 (5 bases). CDR1 and CDR2 (germline): KGHSH, LQKENI. The length of the CDR3 is 19 residues. V lost 5 bases to trimming and J lost 4 bases, with 29 bases between them. DNA of the CDR3: TGTGCCAGCTCATCAACAGATCCGGACAAATGGGCAAGCGTCTATGGCTACACCTTC. As protein: CASSSTDPDKWASVYGYTF.

The CDR3 nucleotides read TGTGCCAGCAGCCAAGCACCAGGATGGTCTGGAAACACCATATATTTT. Its translation: CASSQAPGWSGNTIYF. The J gene is TRBJ1-3, the V gene TRBV3-1 (or the pseudogene TRBV3-2); D gene unclear. V lost 1 base and J 1 base, leaving 11 bases between the germline ends. CDR1 is LGHDT, CDR2 YNNKEL, per germline (reference sequence). CDR3 size: 16 residues.

The V gene is TRBV10-3, the J gene TRBJ2-2; D not resolved. The CDR3 is made up of 14 amino acids. The V gene's germline CDR1 is ENHRY and CDR2 SYGVKD. V gave up 10 bases and J gave up 1 base, with 13 bases separating them. CDR3 loop: CATTSTENTGELFF. Here the CDR3 DNA reads TGTGCCACCACTTCCACTGAGAACACCGGGGAGCTGTTTTTT.

V is TRBV27 and J is TRBJ2-1, with 10 bases identical to TRBD2. The V segment lost 2 bases and the J segment 6 bases; nucleotides outside the gene matches: 10. Germline-derived CDR1 and CDR2 are MNHEY and SMNVEV (reference sequence). This CDR3 has 17 residues. CDR3 DNA: TGTGCCAGCAGTTTACGTGATAGCGGGAGGCAGGGCAATGAGCAGTTCTTC. It codes for CASSLRDSGRQGNEQFF.